The rows below give T cell receptor beta chains drawn from one sample of a study of blood T cell repertoires in COVID-19. Here immunoSEQ multiplex PCR was the method, and the copy in TCRdb shows in-frame clones only, minus some. The table records 150,000 to 200,000 clones, over 80% of them present only once. Source material: PBMCs or T cells enriched from blood (not recorded which). These receptors were taken from a man in his 70s who had been exposed to COVID-19. Both conserved end residues are part of each CDR3. D genes are given only for firm matches. Some rows mark clone size as missing; the rest say once, few, many or name a class of expanded clone.

v_gene,d_gene,j_gene,abundance,CDR3nt,CDR3aa
TRBV7-2,TRBD1,TRBJ2-2,-,TGTGCCAGCAGCCTTCCAAACAGGGGGCGCGGGGAGCTGTTTTTT,CASSLPNRGRGELFF
TRBV27,TRBD2,TRBJ2-1,once,TGTGCCAGCAGTTTATCGCCTAGCGGGAGCGATGAGCAGTTCTTC,CASSLSPSGSDEQFF
TRBV18,-,TRBJ1-2,-,TGTGCCAGCTCACCGACTCGAAACTATGGCTACACCTTC,CASSPTRNYGYTF
TRBV18,TRBD2,TRBJ2-7,once,TGTGCCAGCTCCCTTCGAGAGTATAGCGCGGGGGAGCTTGGGGAGCAGTACTTC,CASSLREYSAGELGEQYF
TRBV6-5,-,TRBJ2-2,few,TGTGCCAGCAGCACTAGCCGCACCGGGGAGCTGTTTTTT,CASSTSRTGELFF
TRBV2,-,TRBJ2-5,-,TGTGCCAGCAGTGAGCTAGCTCCCGAGACCCAGTACTTC,CASSELAPETQYF
TRBV13,-,TRBJ1-1,-,TGTGCCAGCAGCTTCCCCCCTCCGGGGGTTGGTGAAGCTTTCTTT,CASSFPPPGVGEAFF
TRBV7-2,-,TRBJ2-5,-,TGTGCCAGCAGCTTCGGGAACCAACAAGAGACCCAGTACTTC,CASSFGNQQETQYF
TRBV9,TRBD1,TRBJ1-2,-,TGTGCCAGCAGCGTAGTGCCCGAGACAGGGCCGAACTATGGCTACACCTTC,CASSVVPETGPNYGYTF
TRBV6-2/TRBV6-3,-,TRBJ1-2,-,TGTGCCAGCAGTTACAGGGGCGGCTATGGCTACACCTTC,CASSYRGGYGYTF
TRBV28,-,TRBJ1-5,once,TGTGGTTCCGGGCCGGGGGGTCAGCCCCAGCATTTT,CGSGPGGQPQHF
TRBV9,-,TRBJ1-1,-,TGTGCCAGCAGCGTAGGAGTTGGGGGCGTGAACACTGAAGCTTTCTTT,CASSVGVGGVNTEAFF
TRBV7-9,TRBD1,TRBJ1-2,-,TGTGCCAGCAGCACCCGACAGGGGGAAAGGAATGGCTACACCTTC,CASSTRQGERNGYTF